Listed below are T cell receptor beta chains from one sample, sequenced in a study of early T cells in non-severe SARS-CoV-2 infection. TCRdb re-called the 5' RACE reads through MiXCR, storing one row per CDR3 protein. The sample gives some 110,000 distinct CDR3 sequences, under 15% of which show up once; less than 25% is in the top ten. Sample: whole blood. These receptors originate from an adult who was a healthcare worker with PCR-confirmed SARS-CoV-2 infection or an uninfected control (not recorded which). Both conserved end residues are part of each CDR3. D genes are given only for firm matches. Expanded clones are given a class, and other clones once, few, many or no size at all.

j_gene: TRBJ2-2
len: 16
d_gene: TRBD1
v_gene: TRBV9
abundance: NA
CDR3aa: CASSAQGAITTGELFF
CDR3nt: TGTGCCAGCAGCGCACAGGGGGCGATTACCACCGGGGAGCTGTTTTTT

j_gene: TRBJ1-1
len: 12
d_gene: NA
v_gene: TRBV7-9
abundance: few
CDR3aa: CASSQDIAEAFF
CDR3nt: TGTGCCAGCAGCCAGGATATCGCTGAAGCTTTCTTT

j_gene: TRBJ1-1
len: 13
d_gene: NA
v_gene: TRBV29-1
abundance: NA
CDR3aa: CSVEGSGGTEAFF
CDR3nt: TGCAGCGTTGAAGGGTCCGGGGGCACTGAAGCTTTCTTT

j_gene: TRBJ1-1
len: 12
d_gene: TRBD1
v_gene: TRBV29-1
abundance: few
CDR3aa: CSGDRSNTEAFF
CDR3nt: TGCAGCGGGGACAGGTCGAACACTGAAGCTTTCTTT

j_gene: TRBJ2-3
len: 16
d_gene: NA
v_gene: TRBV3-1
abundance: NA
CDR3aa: CASSQAGSVGADTQYF
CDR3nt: TGTGCCAGCAGCCAAGCGGGTAGCGTAGGCGCAGATACGCAGTATTTT

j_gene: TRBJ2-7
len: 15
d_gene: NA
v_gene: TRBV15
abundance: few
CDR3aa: CATSRDRAGTYEQYF
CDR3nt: TGTGCCACCAGCAGAGACCGGGCTGGAACCTACGAGCAGTACTTC

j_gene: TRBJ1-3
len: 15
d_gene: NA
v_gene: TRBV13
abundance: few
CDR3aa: CASSTSRGPGNTIYF
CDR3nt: TGTGCCAGCAGCACCAGTCGGGGTCCAGGAAACACCATATATTTT

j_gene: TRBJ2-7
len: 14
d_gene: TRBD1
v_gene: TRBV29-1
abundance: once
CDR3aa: CSVDSAGGSYEQYF
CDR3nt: TGCAGCGTTGACTCGGCAGGGGGCTCCTACGAGCAGTACTTC

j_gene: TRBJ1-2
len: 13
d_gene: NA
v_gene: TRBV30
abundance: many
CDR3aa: CAWSAGIGWGYTF
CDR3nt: TGTGCCTGGAGTGCTGGGATCGGTTGGGGCTACACCTTC

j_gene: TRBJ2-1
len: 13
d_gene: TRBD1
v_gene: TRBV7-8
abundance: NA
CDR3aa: CASSSGTGVEQFF
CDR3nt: TGTGCCAGCAGCTCCGGGACAGGGGTTGAGCAGTTCTTC

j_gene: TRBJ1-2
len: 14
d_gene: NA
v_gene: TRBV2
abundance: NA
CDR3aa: CASRALGSLYGYTF
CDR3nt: TGTGCCAGCCGAGCGTTGGGGTCGCTTTATGGCTACACCTTC

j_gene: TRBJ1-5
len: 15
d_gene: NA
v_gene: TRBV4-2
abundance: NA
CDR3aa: CASSQGAYSNQPQHF
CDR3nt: TGTGCCAGCAGCCAGGGGGCCTATAGCAATCAGCCCCAGCATTTT

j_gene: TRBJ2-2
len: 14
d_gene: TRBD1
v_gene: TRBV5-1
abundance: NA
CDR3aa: CATGQGADTGELFF
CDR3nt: TGCGCCACCGGACAGGGGGCTGACACCGGGGAGCTGTTTTTT

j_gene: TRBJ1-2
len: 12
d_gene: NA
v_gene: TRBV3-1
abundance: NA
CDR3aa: CASSAGDYGYTF
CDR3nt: TGTGCCAGCAGCGCAGGGGACTATGGCTACACCTTC

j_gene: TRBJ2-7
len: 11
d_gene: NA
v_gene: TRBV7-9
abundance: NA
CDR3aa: CASSSALEQYF
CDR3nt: TGTGCCAGCAGCTCCGCCCTCGAGCAGTACTTC

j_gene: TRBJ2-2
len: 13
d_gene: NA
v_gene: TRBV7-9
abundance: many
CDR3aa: CASSTQGTGELFF
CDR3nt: TGTGCCAGCAGTACTCAGGGCACCGGGGAGCTGTTTTTT

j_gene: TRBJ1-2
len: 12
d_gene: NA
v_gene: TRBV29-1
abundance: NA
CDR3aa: CSAREGGDGYTF
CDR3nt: TGCAGCGCCAGGGAGGGGGGAGATGGCTACACCTTC

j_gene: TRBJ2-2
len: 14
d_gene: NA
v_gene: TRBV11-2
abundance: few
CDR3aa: CASTVSPGIGELFF
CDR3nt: TGTGCCAGCACCGTGAGCCCGGGGATCGGGGAGCTGTTTTTT

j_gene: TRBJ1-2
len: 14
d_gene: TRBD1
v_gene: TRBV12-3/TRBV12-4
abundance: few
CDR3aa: CASSPAGQAYGYTF
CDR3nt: TGTGCCAGCAGCCCCGCTGGACAGGCCTATGGCTACACCTTC

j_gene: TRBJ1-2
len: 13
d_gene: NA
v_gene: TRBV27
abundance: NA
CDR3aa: CASSLGLRAGYTF
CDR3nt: TGTGCCAGCAGTTTAGGTCTCCGAGCCGGCTACACCTTC

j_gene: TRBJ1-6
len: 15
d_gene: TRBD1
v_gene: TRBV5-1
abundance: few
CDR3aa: CASSLYNRGGSPLHF
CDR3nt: TGCGCCAGCAGCTTGTATAACAGGGGAGGTTCACCCCTCCACTTT

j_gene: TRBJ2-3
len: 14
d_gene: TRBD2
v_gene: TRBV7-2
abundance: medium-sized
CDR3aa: CASSGAGVIGTQYF
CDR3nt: TGTGCCAGCAGCGGAGCGGGGGTCATAGGTACGCAGTATTTT

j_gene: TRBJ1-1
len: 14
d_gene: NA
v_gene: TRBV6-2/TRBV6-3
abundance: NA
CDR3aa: CASSPSLENTEAFF
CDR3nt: TGTGCCAGCAGCCCCTCCTTGGAAAACACTGAAGCTTTCTTT

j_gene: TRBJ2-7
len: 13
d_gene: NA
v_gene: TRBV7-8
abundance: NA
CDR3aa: CASSLATGYEQYF
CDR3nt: TGTGCCAGCAGCTTAGCGACGGGCTACGAGCAGTACTTC

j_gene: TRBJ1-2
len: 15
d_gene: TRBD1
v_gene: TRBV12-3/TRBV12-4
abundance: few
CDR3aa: CASREGGTGFYGYTF
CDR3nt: TGTGCCAGCAGGGAGGGCGGGACAGGCTTCTATGGCTACACCTTC

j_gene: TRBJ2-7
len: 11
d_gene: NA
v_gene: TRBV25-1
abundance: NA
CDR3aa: CASSAGNEQYF
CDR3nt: TGTGCCAGCAGTGCTGGGAACGAGCAGTACTTC

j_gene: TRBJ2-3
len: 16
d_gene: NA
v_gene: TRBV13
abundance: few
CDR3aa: CASSSPRAGSTDTQYF
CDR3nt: TGTGCCAGCAGCTCCCCCCGCGCGGGGAGCACAGATACGCAGTATTTT

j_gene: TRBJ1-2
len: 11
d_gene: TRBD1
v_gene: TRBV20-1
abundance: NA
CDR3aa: CSASQTGIHTF
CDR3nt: TGCAGTGCTAGTCAGACAGGGATCCACACCTTC

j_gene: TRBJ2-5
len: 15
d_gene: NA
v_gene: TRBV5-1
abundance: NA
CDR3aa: CASSLDARPQETQYF
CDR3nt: TGCGCCAGCAGCTTGGATGCGCGGCCACAAGAGACCCAGTACTTC

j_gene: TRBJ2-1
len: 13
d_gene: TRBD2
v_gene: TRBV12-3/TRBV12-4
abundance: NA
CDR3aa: CAGGTSGNNEQFF
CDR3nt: TGTGCCGGCGGGACTAGCGGGAACAATGAGCAGTTCTTC

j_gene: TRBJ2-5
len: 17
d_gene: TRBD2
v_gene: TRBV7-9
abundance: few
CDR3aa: CASSLSTSGGPQETQYF
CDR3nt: TGTGCCAGCAGCTTGTCGACTAGCGGGGGGCCCCAAGAGACCCAGTACTTC

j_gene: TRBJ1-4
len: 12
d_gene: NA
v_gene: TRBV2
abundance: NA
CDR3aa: CASYSTNEKLFF
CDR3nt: TGTGCCAGCTACTCAACTAATGAAAAACTGTTTTTT

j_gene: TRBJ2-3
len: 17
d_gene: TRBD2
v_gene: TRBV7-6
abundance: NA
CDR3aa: CASSYSGGTSHRDTQYF
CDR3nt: TGTGCCAGCAGCTACAGCGGGGGGACCTCCCACAGGGATACGCAGTATTTT

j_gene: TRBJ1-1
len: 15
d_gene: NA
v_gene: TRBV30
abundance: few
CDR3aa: CAWSPGSSRDTEAFF
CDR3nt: TGTGCCTGGAGTCCAGGGTCCTCCCGGGACACTGAAGCTTTCTTT

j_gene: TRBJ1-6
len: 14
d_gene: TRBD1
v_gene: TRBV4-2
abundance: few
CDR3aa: CASSSGQGNSPLHF
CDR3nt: TGTGCCAGCAGCTCCGGACAGGGTAATTCACCCCTCCACTTT

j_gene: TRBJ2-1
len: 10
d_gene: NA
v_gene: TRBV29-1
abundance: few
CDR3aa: CSVDVPGQFF
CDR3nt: TGCAGCGTTGACGTACCGGGGCAGTTCTTC

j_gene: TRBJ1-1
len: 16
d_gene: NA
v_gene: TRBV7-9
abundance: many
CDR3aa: CASSLRVLITETEAFF
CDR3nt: TGTGCCAGCAGCTTAAGGGTCCTAATAACCGAAACTGAAGCTTTCTTT

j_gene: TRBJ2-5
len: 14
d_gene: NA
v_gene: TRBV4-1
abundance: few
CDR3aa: CASSQEVWVETQYF
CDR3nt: TGCGCCAGCAGCCAAGAAGTGTGGGTAGAGACCCAGTACTTC

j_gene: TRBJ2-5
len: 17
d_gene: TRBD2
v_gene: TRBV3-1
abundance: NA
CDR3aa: CASSRRSLGLSQETQYF
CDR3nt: TGTGCCAGCAGCCGAAGAAGCCTGGGACTATCCCAAGAGACCCAGTACTTC

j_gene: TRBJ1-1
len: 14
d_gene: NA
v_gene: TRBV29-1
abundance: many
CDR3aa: CSVGLRKMNTEAFF
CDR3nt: TGCAGCGTTGGGTTAAGGAAAATGAACACTGAAGCTTTCTTT

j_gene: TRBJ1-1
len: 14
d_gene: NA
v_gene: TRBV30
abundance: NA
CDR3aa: CAWGRGGLNTEAFF
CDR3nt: TGTGCCTGGGGCCGAGGGGGTTTGAACACTGAAGCTTTCTTT

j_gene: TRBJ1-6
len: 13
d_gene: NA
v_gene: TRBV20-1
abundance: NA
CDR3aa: CSASGEVYSPLHF
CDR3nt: TGCAGTGCTTCGGGGGAGGTGTATTCACCCCTCCACTTT

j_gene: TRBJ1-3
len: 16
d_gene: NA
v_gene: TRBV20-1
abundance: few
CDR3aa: CSARDLIQTSGNTIYF
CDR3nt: TGCAGTGCTAGAGATCTTATACAAACCTCTGGAAACACCATATATTTT

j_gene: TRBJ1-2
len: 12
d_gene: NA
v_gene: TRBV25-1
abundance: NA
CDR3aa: CASSEVSHGYTF
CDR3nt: TGTGCCAGCAGTGAAGTCAGCCATGGCTACACCTTC

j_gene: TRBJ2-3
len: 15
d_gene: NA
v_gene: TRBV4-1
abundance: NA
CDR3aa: CASSLTEAFTDTQYF
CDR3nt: TGCGCCAGCAGCCTAACAGAGGCCTTCACAGATACGCAGTATTTT

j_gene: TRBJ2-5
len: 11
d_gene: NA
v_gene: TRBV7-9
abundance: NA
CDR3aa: CASSQPHCQYF
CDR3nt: TGTGCCAGCAGCCAGCCTCATTGCCAGTACTTC

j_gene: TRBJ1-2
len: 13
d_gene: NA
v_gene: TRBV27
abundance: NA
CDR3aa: CASSLGRNYGYTF
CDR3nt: TGTGCCAGCAGTTTAGGCAGAAACTATGGCTACACCTTC

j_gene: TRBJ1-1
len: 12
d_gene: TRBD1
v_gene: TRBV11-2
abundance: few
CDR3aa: CASIGTAHEAFF
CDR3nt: TGTGCCAGCATCGGGACAGCCCATGAAGCTTTCTTT

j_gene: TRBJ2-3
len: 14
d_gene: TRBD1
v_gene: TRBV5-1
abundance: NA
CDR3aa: CASSLDRGQDTQYF
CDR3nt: TGCGCCAGCAGCTTGGACAGGGGGCAAGATACGCAGTATTTT

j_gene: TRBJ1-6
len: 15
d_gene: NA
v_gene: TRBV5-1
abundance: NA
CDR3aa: CASSLDNGGHSPLHF
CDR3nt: TGCGCCAGCAGCTTAGACAACGGTGGGCATTCACCCCTCCACTTT

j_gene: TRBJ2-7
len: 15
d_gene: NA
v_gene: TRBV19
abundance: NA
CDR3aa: CASSPMYSGRDEQYF
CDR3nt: TGTGCCAGTAGCCCAATGTATTCGGGACGGGACGAGCAGTACTTC

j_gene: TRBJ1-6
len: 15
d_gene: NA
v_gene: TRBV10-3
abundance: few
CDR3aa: CASSRGGVEDSPLHF
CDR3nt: TGTGCCAGCTCGAGGGGAGGGGTCGAAGATTCACCCCTCCACTTT

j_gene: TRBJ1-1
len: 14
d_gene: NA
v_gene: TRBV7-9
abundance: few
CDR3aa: CASRYLQGSAEAFF
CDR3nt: TGTGCCAGCCGCTACTTACAGGGTAGCGCTGAAGCTTTCTTT

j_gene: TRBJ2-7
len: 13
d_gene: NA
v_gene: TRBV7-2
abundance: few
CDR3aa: CASSPTSSYEQYF
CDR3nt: TGTGCCAGCAGCCCGACAAGCTCCTACGAGCAGTACTTC

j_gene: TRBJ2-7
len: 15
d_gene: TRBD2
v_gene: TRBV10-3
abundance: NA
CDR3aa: CAISESSGGPDEQYF
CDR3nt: TGTGCCATCAGTGAGTCGAGCGGGGGGCCCGACGAGCAGTACTTC

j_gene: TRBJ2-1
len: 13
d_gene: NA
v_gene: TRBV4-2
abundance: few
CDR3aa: CASSQLRNNEQFF
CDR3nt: TGTGCCAGCAGCCAACTGCGAAACAATGAGCAGTTCTTC

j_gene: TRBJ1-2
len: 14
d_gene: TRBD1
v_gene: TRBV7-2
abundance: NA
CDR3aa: CASSRQGASYGYTF
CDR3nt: TGTGCCAGCAGCCGACAGGGGGCTTCCTATGGCTACACCTTC

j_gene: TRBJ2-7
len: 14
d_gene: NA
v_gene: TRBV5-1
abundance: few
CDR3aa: CASSSDGITYEQYF
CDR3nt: TGCGCCAGCAGCTCTGACGGAATAACCTACGAGCAGTACTTC

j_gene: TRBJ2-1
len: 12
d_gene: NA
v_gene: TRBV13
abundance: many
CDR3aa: CASSLGQSTRFF
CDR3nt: TGTGCCAGCAGCTTAGGGCAGTCAACACGGTTCTTC

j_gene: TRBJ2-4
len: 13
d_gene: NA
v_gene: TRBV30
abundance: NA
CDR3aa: CAWSGTGRNIQYF
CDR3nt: TGTGCCTGGAGTGGTACGGGTCGGAACATTCAGTACTTC